Listed here are 25 T cell receptor beta chains from one sample, sequenced in a study of T cells expressing NK-cell markers. TCRdb re-called the 5' RACE reads and catalogs CDR3 proteins one per entry, DNA excluded. The sample includes hundreds of thousands of distinct CDR3 sequences. Sequenced material: blood T cells: a sorted CD56 or NKG2C T cell subset, CD4+ or CD8+ T cells, or bulk PBMC T cells (not recorded which). These receptor sequences come from a woman aged 18 to 69 in good health.

The rearrangement joins TRBV5-1 to TRBJ1-2; the TRBD1 assignment by TCRdb is unverifiable without DNA. This CDR3 has 15 amino acids. Per germline, CDR1 SGHRS and CDR2 YFSETQ. CDR3: CASSSQTGGNYGYTF. The full variable domain, with the rest looked up from reference TRBV5-1 and TRBJ1-2, is KAGVTQTPRYLIKTRGQQVTLSCSPISGHRSVSWYQQTPGQGLQFLFEYFSETQRNKGNFPGRFSGRQFSNSRSEMNVSTLELGDSALYLCASSSQTGGNYGYTFGSGTRLTVV.

The gene calls are TRBV6-5 and TRBJ2-6; the D gene TCRdb calls, TRBD1, cannot be checked with no DNA. This CDR3 has 15 amino acids. CDR1 and CDR2 from the germline V gene are MNHEY and SVGAGI. CDR3 region: CASSYWGSGANVLTF.

The chain links TRBV7-9 to TRBJ2-1. The CDR3 sequence is 13 residues long. From germline, CDR1 is SEHNR and CDR2 FQNEAQ (reference sequence). This CDR3 reads CATHLGTYNEQFF.

The chain joins TRBV10-3 to TRBJ1-2; TCRdb names TRBD1, which stays unverified in the absence of DNA. Germline CDR1 reads ENHRY; CDR2 reads SYGVKD. The CDR3 runs to 14 residues. CDR3 amino acids: CAISVKQGGYGYTF.

The CDR3 is CSVEPAGSLRAQYF. The chain is built from TRBV29-1 and TRBJ2-5; lacking DNA, the TRBD1 call made by TCRdb goes unchecked. Germline CDR1 is SQVTM and CDR2 is ANQGSEA. There are 14 residues in the CDR3.

The rearrangement joins TRBV15 to TRBJ2-1; TCRdb picks TRBD2, but there is no DNA to check that call. Germline values: CDR1 LNHNV, CDR2 YYDKDF (reference sequence). The CDR3 covers 15 residues. The CDR3 protein is CATSSGTSVNNEQFF.

The chain couples TRBV18 to TRBJ2-1. Germline loops: CDR1 KGHSH, CDR2 LQKENI. The CDR3 is made up of 14 amino acids. CDR3 region: CASSPKLSYNEQFF.

The CDR3 sequence: CSASSGSFSVTDTQYF. The chain combines TRBV20-1 with TRBJ2-3; without DNA, the TCRdb call of TRBD2 cannot be checked. The CDR3 sequence is 16 residues long. Germline CDR1 and CDR2: DFQATT and SNEGSKA (reference sequence).

V gene TRBV30 combines with J gene TRBJ1-1; the TRBD1 assignment by TCRdb is unverifiable without DNA. Germline CDR1 reads GTSNPN; CDR2 reads SVGIG (reference sequence). CDR3 length: 13 amino acids. The CDR3: CAWSVRVNTEAFF.

This chain uses TRBV6-1 with TRBJ2-1; the D call from TCRdb, TRBD1, cannot be confirmed without DNA. The CDR3 extends over 15 amino acids. Germline V lookup: CDR1 MNHNS, CDR2 SASEGT. The CDR3 reads CAGLAPGQGHNEQFF.

This sequence joins TRBV28 and TRBJ2-3; checking the TCRdb D call of TRBD2 is not possible without DNA. Germline CDR1 reads MDHEN; CDR2 reads SYDVKM. The CDR3 length is 12 residues. The chain's CDR3 is CASSLPRDTQYF.

The gene calls are TRBV11-2 and TRBJ1-2. This CDR3 is built from 15 residues. Germline values: CDR1 SGHAT, CDR2 FQNNGV. CDR3 loop: CASSLVPAETNGYTF.

V is TRBV28 and J is TRBJ2-7; the TRBD2 assignment by TCRdb is unverifiable without DNA. Looked up from germline, CDR1 is MDHEN and CDR2 is SYDVKM. The CDR3 spans 15 residues. CDR3 amino acids: CASRPAASGSPEQYF. Filled out from reference TRBV28 and TRBJ2-7, the complete variable domain reads DVKVTQSSRYLVKRTGEKVFLECVQDMDHENMFWYRQDPGLGLRLIYFSYDVKMKEKGDIPEGYSVSREKKERFSLILESASTNQTSMYLCASRPAASGSPEQYFGPGTRLTVT.

The rearrangement uses TRBV29-1 and TRBJ2-3. This CDR3 is built from 12 residues. Germline loops: CDR1 SQVTM, CDR2 ANQGSEA. This chain's CDR3 is CSVEIPTDTQYF.

The rearrangement joins TRBV6-5 to TRBJ2-7. From germline, CDR1 is MNHEY and CDR2 SVGAGI. This CDR3 region has 12 residues. The CDR3 sequence: CASSYRSEEQYF.

The V gene is TRBV5-1, the J gene TRBJ2-1. The CDR3 is 14 residues long. Germline-derived CDR1 and CDR2 are SGHRS and YFSETQ. The CDR3 loop is CASSGRSSYNEQFF. Full variable domain (missing parts from reference TRBV5-1 and TRBJ2-1): KAGVTQTPRYLIKTRGQQVTLSCSPISGHRSVSWYQQTPGQGLQFLFEYFSETQRNKGNFPGRFSGRQFSNSRSEMNVSTLELGDSALYLCASSGRSSYNEQFFGPGTRLTVL.

The chain has TRBV15 and TRBJ1-2. The CDR3 contains 16 residues. Germline V gene sequence: CDR1 LNHNV, CDR2 YYDKDF (reference sequence). CDR3 sequence reads: CATSRDRHRVDYGYTF. The whole variable domain, remainder taken from reference TRBV15 and TRBJ1-2, is DAMVIQNPRYQVTQFGKPVTLSCSQTLNHNVMYWYQQKSSQAPKLLFHYYDKDFNNEADTPDNFQSRRPNTSFCFLDIRSPGLGDTAMYLCATSRDRHRVDYGYTFGSGTRLTVV.

This rearrangement joins TRBV5-6 to TRBJ2-5; TCRdb indicates TRBD2, and absent DNA this call remains unverified. Looked up from germline, CDR1 is SGHDT and CDR2 is YYEEEE. CDR3 length: 15 residues. The CDR3 sequence: CASSLVSPAQETQYF.

The J gene is TRBJ1-6, the V gene TRBV5-1; absent DNA, TCRdb's TRBD1 call cannot be checked. There are 16 residues in the CDR3. Looked up from germline, CDR1 is SGHRS and CDR2 is YFSETQ. This chain's CDR3 is CASSRAGDRGGSPLHF.

The chain couples TRBV12-3 or TRBV12-4 to TRBJ2-1; TCRdb's D call, TRBD1, is unchecked because there is no DNA. The CDR3 runs to 14 residues. The CDR3 loop reads CASSFSVPYNEQFF.

The chain has TRBV2 and TRBJ1-1; TCRdb calls TRBD1, which cannot be checked without DNA. There are 15 residues in the CDR3. The germline gives CDR1 SNHLY, CDR2 FYNNEI. CDR3 residues: CASRAGTGANTEAFF.

The chain uses TRBV28 and TRBJ1-2; TCRdb reports TRBD1, a call that lacks DNA to check it against. The CDR3 is 16 amino acids. From germline, CDR1 is MDHEN and CDR2 SYDVKM. CDR3 protein: CASSLTPDRGDYGYTF.

This chain uses TRBV30 with TRBJ2-3; the D gene TCRdb calls, TRBD1, cannot be checked with no DNA. This CDR3 is built from 15 residues. Germline V CDR1 and CDR2: GTSNPN, SVGIG (reference sequence). This CDR3 reads CAWSRGRGLTDTQYF.

The genes are TRBV20-1 and TRBJ1-1; without DNA, the TCRdb call of TRBD1 cannot be checked. CDR1 and CDR2 from the germline V gene are DFQATT and SNEGSKA (reference sequence). This CDR3 is 12 amino acids long. The chain's CDR3 is CSANTGGTEAFF.

The rearrangement uses TRBV11-2 and TRBJ2-5; the D call from TCRdb, TRBD2, cannot be confirmed without DNA. CDR3 length equals 18 residues. Germline CDR1 reads SGHAT; CDR2 reads FQNNGV. CDR3 sequence reads: CASSLGGLAGGAGETQYF.